A selection of T cell receptor beta chains follows, all from one sample in a study of T cells in Graves' hyperthyroidism and ophthalmopathy. One entry per CDR3 protein results from TCRdb running MiXCR on the multiplex PCR reads. The data hold about 130,000 distinct CDR3 sequences, with over 20% observed a single time. Source material: blood. These TCRs come from a woman in her forties or fifties with Graves' hyperthyroidism that later progressed to Graves' ophthalmopathy. Both conserved end residues are trimmed from each CDR3. The D gene is left open where the match is weak.

V gene	J gene	D gene	CDR3 protein
TRBV11-2	TRBJ2-2	TRBD2	ASSLGWEGGTGELF
TRBV6-2/TRBV6-3	TRBJ1-1	TRBD1	ASSYSNFGTDMNTEAF
TRBV20-1	TRBJ2-3	TRBD1	SAGWGQGTTDTQY
TRBV15	TRBJ2-7	TRBD2	ATSRGGSGTGEQY
TRBV20-1	TRBJ1-4	TRBD1	SAPYRGHEKLF
TRBV20-1	TRBJ2-7	TRBD2	SARGPSGAYEQY
TRBV6-1	TRBJ1-6	-	ASRLSSYNSPLH
TRBV7-9	TRBJ2-1	TRBD2	ASSSGTSNEQF
TRBV30	TRBJ1-3	-	AWMVRSTIY
TRBV2	TRBJ2-7	-	ASSEVQGSLYEQY
TRBV14	TRBJ1-6	TRBD1	ASSLRTGRHSPLH
TRBV27	TRBJ2-7	-	ASSKGPGRNEQY
TRBV10-3	TRBJ2-1	-	AISEPPYRRGLNEQF
TRBV18	TRBJ2-2	TRBD1	ASSRNRGPDTGELF
TRBV28	TRBJ2-7	-	ANRGGTWTSYEQY
TRBV6-1	TRBJ2-1	-	ASSEGEGHEQF
TRBV10-3	TRBJ1-2	TRBD1	AISDRGLDGYT
TRBV20-1	TRBJ2-3	TRBD2	SARSQTSGRPNTQY
TRBV6-1	TRBJ2-3	-	ASSAGQRRGTDTQY
TRBV11-2	TRBJ1-6	-	ASSMTPGMDSYNSPLH
TRBV28	TRBJ1-2	TRBD1	ASSLFRQGAGYT
TRBV28	TRBJ1-4	TRBD1	ASSLTGATTNEKLF
TRBV6-1	TRBJ1-5	TRBD1	ASSRGNRGDQPQH
TRBV5-1	TRBJ2-7	TRBD1	ASSPDRGNYEQY
TRBV28	TRBJ1-5	-	ASSMDSLNQPQH
TRBV5-1	TRBJ1-2	TRBD1	ASSLEGTGSGYT
TRBV5-6	TRBJ2-3	TRBD2	ASSLARFGREVPSTDTQY
TRBV7-2	TRBJ1-6	TRBD1	ASSLAGTGDSPLH
TRBV2	TRBJ2-1	TRBD2	ASRGLAGGSRNEQF
TRBV12-3/TRBV12-4	TRBJ2-2	-	ASSFLRENTGELF
TRBV20-1	TRBJ2-1	-	SARDRSGGTQYNEQF
TRBV7-9	TRBJ2-5	-	ASSLVFGYQETQY
TRBV20-1	TRBJ2-3	TRBD2	SARPILGLAGTDTQY
TRBV7-8	TRBJ2-3	-	ASSLDQGDTQY
TRBV6-1	TRBJ2-7	-	ASRDPRKQY
TRBV12-3/TRBV12-4	TRBJ2-7	TRBD2	ATALGLEYEQY
TRBV27	TRBJ1-5	-	ASSTTGLSNQPQH
TRBV29-1	TRBJ1-1	-	SVERTANTEAF
TRBV2	TRBJ2-3	-	ASEQGPDTQY
TRBV7-2	TRBJ1-2	-	ASSPTAFTNYGYT
TRBV28	TRBJ1-5	-	ASSLSGGDTQPQH
TRBV5-1	TRBJ1-1	-	ASSQRAVNTEAF
TRBV2	TRBJ1-2	TRBD1	ASSDETGETYGYT
TRBV19	TRBJ2-1	TRBD1	ASSIGQGGEQF
TRBV27	TRBJ1-2	-	ASSLRQGPYGYT
TRBV28	TRBJ2-7	TRBD1	ASSLSPGGHEQY